This entry lists 8 T cell receptor beta chains sequenced from one sample in a study of neoadjuvant anti-PD-1 for oral cavity cancer. Assay used: immunoSEQ multiplex PCR; TCRdb lists only in-frame clones, some missing. The data contain under 85,000 clones, about 80% of them seen just once; the ten biggest clones take up 2.5% to 4%. The source material was PBMCs, sampled before nivolumab (anti-PD-1) treatment. These receptors all come from a person aged 35-80 years with oral cavity squamous cell carcinoma.

The chain employs TRBV11-2 and TRBJ2-5; 11 bases are a match to TRBD2. CDR1 and CDR2 from the germline V gene are SGHAT and FQNNGV. V was pared by 6 bases and J by 4 bases, with 7 bases of the junction left unmatched. This CDR3 has 15 residues. The CDR3: CASRVLAGGGETQYF. The CDR3 DNA sequence: TGTGCCAGCAGGGTCCTAGCGGGAGGAGGAGAGACCCAGTACTTC. Full variable domain (missing parts from reference TRBV11-2 and TRBJ2-5): EAGVAQSPRYKIIEKRQSVAFWCNPISGHATLYWYQQILGQGPKLLIQFQNNGVVDDSQLPKDRFSAERLKGVDSTLKIQPAKLEDSAVYLCASRVLAGGGETQYFGPGTRLLVL.

The chain recombines TRBV5-4 with TRBJ2-1; D not resolved. Germline V gene sequence: CDR1 SGHNT, CDR2 YYREEE (reference sequence). V was shortened by 0 bases and J by 4 bases, with 8 bases between the two germline ends. The CDR3 extends over 14 amino acids. The CDR3 region has the DNA TGTGCCAGCAGCTTGGCCGACGGGTACAATGAGCAGTTCTTC. Translation: CASSLADGYNEQFF.

The gene calls are TRBV28 and TRBJ2-1; D is possibly TRBD1 (6 bases). Trimming cost V 8 bases and J 5 bases, with 19 bases left between them. CDR3 size: 15 residues. Germline loops: CDR1 MDHEN, CDR2 SYDVKM. DNA of the CDR3: TGTGCCAGCTTACTCCGGGACATTCGAAACAATGAGCAGTTCTTC. This codes for CASLLRDIRNNEQFF.

This chain links TRBV10-1 with TRBJ2-1; perhaps TRBD2 as D (6 bases). Germline V gene lookup returns CDR1 WNHNN and CDR2 SYGVQD (reference sequence). The CDR3 runs to 13 residues. The germline V and J ends were trimmed by 2 bases and 4 bases, with 6 bases remaining between them. The CDR3 loop is CASSEGGYNEQFF. In nucleotides, the CDR3 is TGCGCCAGCAGTGAGGGGGGGTACAATGAGCAGTTCTTC.

The chain joins TRBV7-9 to TRBJ2-1, with D perhaps given as TRBD1 or TRBD2 (5 bases each). Trimming stripped 5 bases from V and 5 bases from J, with 13 bases between. The CDR3 runs 14 residues. In germline, CDR1 is SEHNR, CDR2 FQNEAQ (reference sequence). CDR3 in DNA: TGTGCCAGCAGCCCGAGGGGACCCGACAATGAGCAGTTCTTC. Its translation is CASSPRGPDNEQFF.

This chain links TRBV10-1 with TRBJ2-7; D might be TRBD1 or TRBD2, each matching 5 bases. The germline V and J ends were trimmed by 4 bases and 2 bases, with 12 bases remaining between them. Germline V gene data show CDR1 as WNHNN and CDR2 as SYGVQD (reference sequence). The length of the CDR3 is 14 residues. CDR3 sequence: CASSVGQGAYEQYF. The CDR3 DNA sequence: TGCGCCAGCAGTGTTGGGCAGGGAGCCTACGAGCAGTACTTC.

The rearrangement links TRBV7-8 to TRBJ1-1, with 8 bases aligning to TRBD1. V dropped 5 bases and J dropped 6; count of bases not matched to a gene: 14. There are 16 residues in the CDR3. CDR1 and CDR2 (germline): SGHVS, FQNEAQ. The CDR3, as DNA: TGTGCCAGCAGCCTTGTCGGGGGACAGGCGAGGGCTGAAGCTTTCTTT. Its protein product is CASSLVGGQARAEAFF.

The chain has TRBV10-1 and TRBJ2-7; D is possibly TRBD1 or TRBD2 (5 bases each). The CDR3 spans 14 residues. Germline V lookup: CDR1 WNHNN, CDR2 SYGVQD (reference sequence). The V and J ends lost 4 bases and 3 bases respectively, with 13 bases between them. In DNA form, the CDR3 reads TGCGCCAGCAGTGTCGGGACGTCAGTCTACGAGCAGTACTTC. It specifies CASSVGTSVYEQYF.